Listed below are T cell receptor beta chains from one sample, sequenced in a study of blood T cell repertoires in COVID-19. Assay used: immunoSEQ multiplex PCR; TCRdb lists only in-frame clones, some missing. The sample holds some 83,000 clones; roughly four fifths are singletons and the top ten take 21%. The sequenced sample was peripheral blood. Every receptor here comes from a human donor in a cohort sampled during active COVID-19. CDR3s include the opening cysteine and the closing phenylalanine or tryptophan. A D gene is named only where the DNA matches it firmly. Size is stated for part of the rows, as once, few or many counts, or as a class when the clone is expanded.

clone_size | j_call | d_call | v_call | cdr3_nt | cdr3_aa
NA | TRBJ2-1 | TRBD1 | TRBV27 | TGTGCCAGCAGAAAACTCTCGGACAGGGGCTCCAATGAGCAGTTCTTC | CASRKLSDRGSNEQFF
NA | TRBJ1-6 | TRBD1 | TRBV7-2 | TGTGCCAGCAGCCCGACAGGGCCCAATTCACCCCTCCACTTT | CASSPTGPNSPLHF
NA | TRBJ2-3 | NA | TRBV5-1 | TGCGCCAGCAGCACCATAACAGGGACCTGGGCAGATACGCAGTATTTT | CASSTITGTWADTQYF
NA | TRBJ1-5 | TRBD1 | TRBV10-3 | TGTGCCATCAGTGACCGTGACAGGGGCAATAGCAATCAGCCCCAGCATTTT | CAISDRDRGNSNQPQHF
NA | TRBJ2-7 | TRBD1 | TRBV5-1 | TGCGCCAGCAGCTGGGGGACAGGGATAACTTTGGGGGAGCAGTACTTC | CASSWGTGITLGEQYF
NA | TRBJ1-2 | NA | TRBV5-4 | TGTGCCAGCCATTTCGATATGGACAATACAAGGGGCTACACCTTC | CASHFDMDNTRGYTF
NA | TRBJ1-3 | NA | TRBV6-1 | TGTGCCAGCAGTGAAAGGGGCAGGGAAGGCACCATATATTTT | CASSERGREGTIYF
once | TRBJ2-4 | TRBD1 | TRBV27 | TGTGCCAGCAGCCGGACAGGGGGCGGAAACATTCAGTACTTC | CASSRTGGGNIQYF
NA | TRBJ2-2 | NA | TRBV9 | TGTGCCAGCAGCGTAGGGGACTACACCGGGGAGCTGTTTTTT | CASSVGDYTGELFF
NA | TRBJ2-7 | TRBD2 | TRBV7-2 | TGTGCCAGCAGCCCGTGGTTGGTTGCGGGGGCCTACGAGCAGTACTTC | CASSPWLVAGAYEQYF
NA | TRBJ1-4 | NA | TRBV28 | TGTGCCAGCAGTAAGAACCGGCAAGGGGGAAATGAAAAACTGTTTTTT | CASSKNRQGGNEKLFF
once | TRBJ2-2 | NA | TRBV21-1 | TGTGCCAGCAGCAAGCGGACTCCGAAACTGAACACCGGGGAGCTGTTTTTT | CASSKRTPKLNTGELFF
few | TRBJ2-3 | TRBD1 | TRBV24-1 | TGTGCCACCAGTGACGCCGGGACAGGGGGCACAGATACGCAGTATTTT | CATSDAGTGGTDTQYF
NA | TRBJ2-6 | NA | TRBV7-8 | TGTGCCAGCAGATCCCATGATAACAGGCGGCAATATTCTGGGGCCAACGTCCTGACTTTC | CASRSHDNRRQYSGANVLTF
NA | TRBJ2-3 | TRBD1 | TRBV3-1/TRBV3-2 | TGTGCCAGCAGCACCATACCAGGGGGTGGCACAGATACGCAGTATTTT | CASSTIPGGGTDTQYF
NA | TRBJ1-4 | NA | TRBV18 | TGTGCCAGCTCACCATCCGGGTTTAATGAAAAACTGTTTTTT | CASSPSGFNEKLFF
NA | TRBJ1-2 | NA | TRBV19 | TGTGCCAGTAGTTACCCGCGGCGTGCATTCTTAGGCTACACCTTC | CASSYPRRAFLGYTF
NA | TRBJ1-1 | NA | TRBV28 | TGTGCCAGCCAGTTGAACACTGAAGCTTTCTTT | CASQLNTEAFF
NA | TRBJ2-1 | TRBD1 | TRBV5-1 | TGCGCCAGCAGCTTCGGACAGGGTAGGCCTGATGAGCAGTTCTTC | CASSFGQGRPDEQFF
NA | TRBJ2-1 | TRBD1 | TRBV24-1 | TGTGCCACCAGTGATCTGCAACAGGGGCTGAGCCAGTTCTTC | CATSDLQQGLSQFF
NA | TRBJ2-1 | NA | TRBV3-1/TRBV3-2 | TGTGCCAGCAGCCGTAGCGGTCCTTCCTACAATGAGCAGTTCTTC | CASSRSGPSYNEQFF
NA | TRBJ2-3 | TRBD2 | TRBV11-3 | TGTGCCAGCAGCATAATGGCGGGGGGGCCCCCTCTCTTCGATACGCAGTATTTT | CASSIMAGGPPLFDTQYF
once | TRBJ1-4 | NA | TRBV3-1/TRBV3-2 | TGTGCCAGCAGCCAAGGTGTCGGGGGGGAAAAACTGTTTTTT | CASSQGVGGEKLFF